The T cell receptor beta chain under discussion was sequenced for a study of memory CD4+ T cells and cytomegalovirus serostatus (dated by TCRdb to between 2018 and 2020). General notes on the study: A total of 33 healthy Belgian adults, of whom 9 were CMV seropositive and 24 were CMV seronegative, were included in the cohort. To replicate a published TCR-based CMV serostatus classifier, the researchers sequenced the CD4+ memory TCRbeta repertoires of a Belgian cohort whose cytomegalovirus serostatus was known.

Single viable CD3+CD4+CD8-CD45RO+ cells were sorted as memory CD4+ T cells on a FACSAria II. CMV serostatus was determined using a Roche Elecsys assay that detects serum IgG against CMV pp150, pp28, p38 and p52. After the samples were thawed, total CD4+ T cells were enriched through positive selection using CD4 magnetic microbeads. The samples came from a different study that was designed specifically to examine the CD4+ T cell memory repertoire. Peripheral blood mononuclear cells were isolated and cryopreserved according to standard operating procedures, and serum was stored at -80 degrees C. The staining relied on CD3-PerCP (BW264/56), CD4-APC (RPA-T4), CD45RO-PE (UCHT1) and CD8-Pacific Orange (3B5) antibodies, and Sytox blue was used to exclude non-viable cells. The study at large found these results: A median bootstrapped AUC of around 0.95 with a 95% CI of 0.76-1.00 was achieved on the Belgian cohort by the original-framework classifier. Of fewer than 200 previously reported CMV-associated TCRbeta sequences, about 68 appeared in the CD4+ memory repertoires, each in one to five individuals. The results were read as suggesting that the CMV-associated TCR signature is, for the most part, present in the CD4+ memory repertoire. Only CD4+CD45RO+ memory cells were sequenced, unlike the original study, which covered naive and memory CD4+ and CD8+ populations. CMV serostatus prediction reached a median bootstrapped AUC of nearly 0.96 with the original framework and over 0.8 with a US-trained random forest.

Comments on this clone: Its cognate antigen has yet to be identified. The record has no base qualities; no much larger clone is one base away.

Genomic DNA was extracted from sorted cells with the Quick-DNA Microprep Kit. Amplification of TCRbeta DNA was done with the immunoSEQ hsTCRbeta kit, following the protocol from the manufacturer. An Illumina MiSeq instrument was used to sequence the TCRbeta libraries. On the study's bioinformatics: After out-of-frame sequences were removed, millions of distinct TCRbeta sequences remained, averaging around 67,000 per individual. Each individual was scored by the count of 150 to 200 previously reported CMV-associated TCRbeta sequences and the total productive distinct TCRbeta count. A beta-binomial model was reimplemented in Python, and random forests from scikit-learn, run with default parameters, were trained on data from the US cohort. On the Belgian cohort, classifier performance was reported as the median AUC, along with percentile confidence intervals, across 10,000 bootstrap iterations. TCRdb holds this immuneACCESS table with in-frame rearrangements only. Some clones are missing; in checked studies, unresolved V genes explain under half, and the rest has no known cause. That table furnishes V, J and clone size, whereas the DNA furnished D and trimming. The sample includes roughly 48,000 clones, with about 83% observed a single time. Together, the top ten hold about 2.1% of the sample.

The germline V gene gives CDR1 as MNHNS and CDR2 as SASEGT. Counted from cysteine to phenylalanine, this CDR3 has 15 amino acids. Only the CDR3 DNA is retained, 45 bases long and in frame from the first base. The V and J ends are trimmed by 5 bases and 2 bases, leaving 16 bases between them. This receptor was identified in an adult in good health and CMV-seropositive. Sequencing was carried out using memory CD4+ T cells from blood. Recombination linked TRBV6-1 to TRBJ2-7; confidence is insufficient to name the D gene. The CDR3: CASSTGDLGAYEQYF. At the DNA level, the sequence is TGTGCCAGCAGTACTGGAGATCTCGGCGCCTACGAGCAGTACTTC.